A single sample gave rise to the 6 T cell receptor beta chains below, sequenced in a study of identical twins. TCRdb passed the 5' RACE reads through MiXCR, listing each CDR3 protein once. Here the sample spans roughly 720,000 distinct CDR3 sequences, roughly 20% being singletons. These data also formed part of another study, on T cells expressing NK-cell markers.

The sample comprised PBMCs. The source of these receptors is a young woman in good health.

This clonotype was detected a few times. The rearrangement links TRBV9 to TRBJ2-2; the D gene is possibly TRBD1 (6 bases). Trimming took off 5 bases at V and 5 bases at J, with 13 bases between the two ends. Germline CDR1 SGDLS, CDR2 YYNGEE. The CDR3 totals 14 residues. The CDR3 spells CASRGQVRTGELFF. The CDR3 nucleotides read TGTGCCAGCAGGGGACAAGTACGGACCGGGGAGCTGTTTTTT.

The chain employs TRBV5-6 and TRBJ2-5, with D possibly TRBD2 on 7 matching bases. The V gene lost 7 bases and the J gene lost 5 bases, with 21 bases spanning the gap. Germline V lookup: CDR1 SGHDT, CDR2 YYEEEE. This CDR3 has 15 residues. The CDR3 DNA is TGTGCCAGCTACCGAGGGAGGGGGGGGACGGAGACCCAGTACTTC. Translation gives CASYRGRGGTETQYF.

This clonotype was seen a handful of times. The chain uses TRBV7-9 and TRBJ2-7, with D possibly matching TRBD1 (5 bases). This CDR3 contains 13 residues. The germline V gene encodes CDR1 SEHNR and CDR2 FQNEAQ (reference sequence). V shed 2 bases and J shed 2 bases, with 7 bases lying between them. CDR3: CASSLPQAYEQYF. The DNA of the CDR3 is TGTGCCAGCAGCTTACCACAGGCCTACGAGCAGTACTTC.

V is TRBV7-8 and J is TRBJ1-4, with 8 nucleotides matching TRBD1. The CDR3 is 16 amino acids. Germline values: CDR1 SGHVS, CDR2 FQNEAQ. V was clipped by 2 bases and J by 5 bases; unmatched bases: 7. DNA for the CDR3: TGTGCCAGCAGCTTACGGCCAGGGGGCGCAAATGAAAAACTGTTTTTT. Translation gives CASSLRPGGANEKLFF.

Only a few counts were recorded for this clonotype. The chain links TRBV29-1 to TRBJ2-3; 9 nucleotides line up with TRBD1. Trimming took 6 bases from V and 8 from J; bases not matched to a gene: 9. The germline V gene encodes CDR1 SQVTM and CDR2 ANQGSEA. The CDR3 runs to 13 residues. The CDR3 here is CSVDGTGPSTQYF. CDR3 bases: TGCAGCGTCGATGGGACAGGGCCCAGTACGCAGTATTTT.

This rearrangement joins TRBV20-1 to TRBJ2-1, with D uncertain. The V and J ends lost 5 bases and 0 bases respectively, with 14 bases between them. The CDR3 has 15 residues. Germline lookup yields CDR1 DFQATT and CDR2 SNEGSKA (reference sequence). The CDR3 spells CSAYSIMSSYNEQFF. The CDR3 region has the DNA TGCAGTGCTTACTCCATAATGAGCTCCTACAATGAGCAGTTCTTC.